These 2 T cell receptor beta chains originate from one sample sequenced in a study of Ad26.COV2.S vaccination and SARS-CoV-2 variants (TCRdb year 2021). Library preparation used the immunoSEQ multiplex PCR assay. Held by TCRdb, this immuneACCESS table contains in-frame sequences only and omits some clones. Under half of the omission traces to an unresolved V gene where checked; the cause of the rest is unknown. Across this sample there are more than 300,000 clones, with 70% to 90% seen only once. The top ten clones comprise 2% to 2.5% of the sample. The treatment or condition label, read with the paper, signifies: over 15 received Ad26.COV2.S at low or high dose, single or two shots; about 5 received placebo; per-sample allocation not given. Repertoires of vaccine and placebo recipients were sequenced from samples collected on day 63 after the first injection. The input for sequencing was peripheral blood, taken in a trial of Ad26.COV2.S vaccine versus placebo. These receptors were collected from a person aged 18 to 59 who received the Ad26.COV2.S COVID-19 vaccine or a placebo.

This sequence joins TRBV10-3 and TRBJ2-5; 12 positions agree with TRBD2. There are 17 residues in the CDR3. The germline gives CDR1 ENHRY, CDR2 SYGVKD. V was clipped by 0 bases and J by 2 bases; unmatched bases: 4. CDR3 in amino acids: CAISESQTSGRQETQYF. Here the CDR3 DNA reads TGTGCCATCAGTGAGTCGCAGACTAGCGGGAGACAAGAGACCCAGTACTTC.

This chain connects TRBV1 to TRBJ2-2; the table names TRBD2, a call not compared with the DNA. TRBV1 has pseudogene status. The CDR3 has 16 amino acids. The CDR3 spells CTSSQAGTSVSGELFF. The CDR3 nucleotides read TGCACCAGCAGCCAAGCCGGGACTAGTGTGAGCGGGGAGCTGTTTTTT.